This is a list of T cell receptor beta chains from one sample in a study of blood T cell repertoires in COVID-19. Clones were sequenced by immunoSEQ multiplex PCR, and TCRdb holds only the in-frame ones, with some missing. The data show under 300,000 clones, over 70% seen once. Material: PBMCs or T cells enriched from blood (not recorded which). The receptor source for this set is a middle-aged woman who had been exposed to COVID-19. Both conserved end residues are part of each CDR3. The order of the fields is clone size, D gene, J gene, V gene, CDR3 DNA, CDR3 protein. A D gene is named only where the DNA matches it firmly. Only some rows state a clone size, as once, few, many or a class for expanded clones.

>NA|TRBD2|TRBJ2-1|TRBV19
TGTGCCAGTAGTCCCCCTCGACTAGCGGGAGGGCAGGTCTTC
CASSPPRLAGGQVF
>NA|NA|TRBJ2-7|TRBV7-2
TGTGCCAGCAGCTTTACAGGGTCAGGCTACGAGCAGTACTTC
CASSFTGSGYEQYF
>NA|NA|TRBJ2-2|TRBV9
TGTGCCAGCTGGGGACAGAACACCGGGGAGCTGTTTTTT
CASWGQNTGELFF
>NA|NA|TRBJ1-1|TRBV11-3
TGTGCCAGCAGCTTAGGATCAGTAATCATGAACACTGAAGCTTTCTTT
CASSLGSVIMNTEAFF
>NA|NA|TRBJ2-7|TRBV30
TGTGCCTGGAGTGCACTCTACGAGCAGTACTTC
CAWSALYEQYF
>NA|TRBD1|TRBJ1-3|TRBV5-8
TGTGCCAGCAGCTCCCGATGGACAGGGCCCTCTGGAAACACCATATATTTT
CASSSRWTGPSGNTIYF
>NA|NA|TRBJ1-2|TRBV7-2
TGTGCCAGCAGCTCGGGCGTGGGGGCTCGTGGCTACACCTTC
CASSSGVGARGYTF
>NA|NA|TRBJ1-2|TRBV7-8
TGTGCCAGCAGCTCAGACAGCACTAACTATGGCTACACCTTC
CASSSDSTNYGYTF
>once|NA|TRBJ2-3|TRBV19
TGTGCCAGTAGTATAGGGCTCTTCACAGATACGCAGTATTTT
CASSIGLFTDTQYF
>NA|TRBD2|TRBJ2-3|TRBV6-1
TGTGCCAGCAGTGAACCTAGCGGGGCAGTCTTATTCGATACGCAGTATTTT
CASSEPSGAVLFDTQYF
>NA|TRBD1|TRBJ2-7|TRBV28
TGTGCCAGCAGCGCACCGGGACAGACCTACGAGCAGTACTTC
CASSAPGQTYEQYF
>once|NA|TRBJ2-1|TRBV25-1
TGTGCCAGCAGGGGCCCGGGGTCCAATGAGCAGTTCTTC
CASRGPGSNEQFF
>NA|NA|TRBJ2-7|TRBV10-3
TGTGCCATCAGTGAGGACAGTATTTCGTACGAGCAGTACTTC
CAISEDSISYEQYF
>NA|TRBD2|TRBJ2-4|TRBV5-1
TGCGCCAGCAGCTTGGGGACTAGCGGGGGGCTAGCCAAAAACATTCAGTACTTC
CASSLGTSGGLAKNIQYF
>NA|NA|TRBJ1-1|TRBV6-5
TGTGCCAGCACCTCACGGGGATTCGGGTCTGAAGCTTTCTTT
CASTSRGFGSEAFF
>NA|TRBD2|TRBJ2-5|TRBV5-4
TGTGCCAGCACCAGCGGGGGGGGCCAAGAGACCCAGTACTTC
CASTSGGGQETQYF
>NA|NA|TRBJ1-2|TRBV7-2
TGTGCCAGCAGCTTATACGGGGATGGCTACACCTTC
CASSLYGDGYTF
>NA|NA|TRBJ1-4|TRBV6-5
TGTGCCAGCAGCCTTACAGGGTATAATGAAAAACTGTTTTTT
CASSLTGYNEKLFF
>NA|NA|TRBJ2-1|TRBV4-3
TGCGCCAGCAGCCAAGAAGGAGTCTACAATGAGCAGTTCTTC
CASSQEGVYNEQFF
>NA|NA|TRBJ2-2|TRBV19
TGTGCCAGTAGTCCACAGGGCTACACCGGGGAGCTGTTTTTT
CASSPQGYTGELFF
>once|NA|TRBJ1-1|TRBV15
TGTGCCACCAGTCAGACAGCACTACCTGAAGCTTTCTTT
CATSQTALPEAFF
>NA|NA|TRBJ1-3|TRBV7-8
TGTGCCAGCAGACAGTGGGTCTCCTCTGGAAACACCATATATTTT
CASRQWVSSGNTIYF
>NA|NA|TRBJ1-5|TRBV4-1
TGCGCCAGCAGCCAAGAATCCACAGGGCAGCCCCAGCATTTT
CASSQESTGQPQHF
>NA|TRBD2|TRBJ2-7|TRBV2
TGTGCCAGCAGTGAATCGATAGCGGGCTACGAGCAGTACTTC
CASSESIAGYEQYF
>once|NA|TRBJ2-7|TRBV6-5
TGTGCCAGCAGTTACGGGCAGGCCGCCTACGAGCAGTACTTC
CASSYGQAAYEQYF
>NA|TRBD1|TRBJ2-3|TRBV28
TGTGCCAGCAGTTGGCAGGGGGCAGATACGCAGTATTTT
CASSWQGADTQYF
>NA|TRBD1|TRBJ1-4|TRBV12-3/TRBV12-4
TGTGCCAGCAGTGAGACAGGGGTTGAAAAACTGTTTTTT
CASSETGVEKLFF
>NA|TRBD2|TRBJ2-3|TRBV7-2
TGTGCCAGCAGCTTCCAACTAGCGGGGAGCACAGATACGCAGTATTTT
CASSFQLAGSTDTQYF
>once|TRBD2|TRBJ2-7|TRBV27
TGTGCCAGCAGTTCCCTAGCGGGGGGGACCTACGAGCAGTACTTC
CASSSLAGGTYEQYF
>NA|TRBD1|TRBJ2-2|TRBV6-5
TGTGCCAGCAGTTTCGGACAGGGGGGGGGAGAGCTGTTTTTT
CASSFGQGGGELFF
>NA|NA|TRBJ1-1|TRBV3-1/TRBV3-2
TGTGCCAGCGGGAGCCTCGTGGGGAACACTGAAGCTTTCTTT
CASGSLVGNTEAFF
>few|NA|TRBJ1-5|TRBV27
TGTGCCAGCAGTTTGACCCGCGGGGGTTATCAGCCCCAGCATTTT
CASSLTRGGYQPQHF
>NA|NA|TRBJ1-2|TRBV7-9
TGTGCCAGCAGCCCCCGGGTTAACTATGGCTACACCTTC
CASSPRVNYGYTF
>NA|TRBD1|TRBJ1-4|TRBV9
TGTGCCAGCAGCGTAACAGGGGGCGCGGGAAATGAAAAACTGTTTTTT
CASSVTGGAGNEKLFF
>once|NA|TRBJ1-3|TRBV4-3
TGCGCCAGCAGCCAGGACGCGGGGGGCGCTGGAAACACCATATATTTT
CASSQDAGGAGNTIYF
>NA|TRBD2|TRBJ2-5|TRBV9
TGTGCCAGCAGTCCCGGGACTAGCGGGGGGGTCGGAGAGACCCAGTACTTC
CASSPGTSGGVGETQYF
>NA|NA|TRBJ1-2|TRBV6-5
TGTGCCAGCAGTTACGGGGCAGGGGCTAACTATGGCTACACCTTC
CASSYGAGANYGYTF
>NA|TRBD2|TRBJ2-5|TRBV7-9
TGTGCCAGCAGCGCCCTAGCGGGAGAAGAGACCCAGTACTTC
CASSALAGEETQYF
>NA|NA|TRBJ1-2|TRBV10-1
TGCGCCAGCAGTGAGCCCACAGGGAGCTCTGGCTACACCTTC
CASSEPTGSSGYTF
>NA|TRBD1|TRBJ1-4|TRBV2
TGTGCCAGCCAAGGGACAGGGGATGAAAAACTGTTTTTT
CASQGTGDEKLFF
>NA|TRBD1|TRBJ1-2|TRBV11-2
TGTGCCAGCAGCCGGGACAGGGTCTATGGCTACACCTTC
CASSRDRVYGYTF
>NA|NA|TRBJ1-6|TRBV5-1
TGCGCCAGCAGCTGGGGGGTCGGACGAGATAATTCACCCCTCCACTTT
CASSWGVGRDNSPLHF
>NA|TRBD1|TRBJ2-6|TRBV6-6
TGTGCCAGCATTCGAACGGGACAGCCCCTTTCTGGGGCCAACGTCCTGACTTTC
CASIRTGQPLSGANVLTF
>few|NA|TRBJ1-1|TRBV4-3
TGCGCCAGCAGCCAAGGCGCCGGACAGATGAACACTGAAGCTTTCTTT
CASSQGAGQMNTEAFF
>NA|NA|TRBJ2-7|TRBV7-2
TGTGCCAGCAGCCCTCCCTCCAGGGGTAACGAGCAGTACTTC
CASSPPSRGNEQYF